This T cell receptor beta chain was profiled in a study of T cell changes during pregnancy in multiple sclerosis. The CDR3 length is 16 residues. Trimming took off 0 bases at V and 0 bases at J, with 6 bases between the two ends. The germline V gene has CDR1 LGHNA and CDR2 YSLEER. Clones were read by immunoSEQ multiplex PCR, and TCRdb kept only the in-frame ones, dropping some. The data contain more than 70,000 clones, 85% to 95% of them seen just once; the ten biggest clones take up approximately 0.99%. The specimen comprised peripheral blood, sampled before pregnancy. The sequence derives from a female donor with multiple sclerosis, enrolled in a pregnancy study. The rearrangement uses TRBV4-3 and TRBJ2-6; D not resolved. CDR3 DNA: TGCGCCAGCAGCCAAGAGAGTTTCTCTGGGGCCAACGTCCTGACTTTC. This encodes CASSQESFSGANVLTF.